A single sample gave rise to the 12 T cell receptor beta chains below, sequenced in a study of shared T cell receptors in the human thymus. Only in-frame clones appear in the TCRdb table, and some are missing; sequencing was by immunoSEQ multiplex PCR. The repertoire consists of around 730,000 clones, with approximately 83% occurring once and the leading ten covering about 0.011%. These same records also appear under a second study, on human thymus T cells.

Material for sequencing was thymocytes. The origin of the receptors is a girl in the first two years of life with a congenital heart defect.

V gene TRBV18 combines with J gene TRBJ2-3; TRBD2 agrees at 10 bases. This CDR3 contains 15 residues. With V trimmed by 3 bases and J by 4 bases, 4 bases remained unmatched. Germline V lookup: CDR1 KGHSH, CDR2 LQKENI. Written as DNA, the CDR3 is TGTGCCAGCTCACCGGAAAGCGGGGGGGCAGATACGCAGTATTTT. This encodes CASSPESGGADTQYF.

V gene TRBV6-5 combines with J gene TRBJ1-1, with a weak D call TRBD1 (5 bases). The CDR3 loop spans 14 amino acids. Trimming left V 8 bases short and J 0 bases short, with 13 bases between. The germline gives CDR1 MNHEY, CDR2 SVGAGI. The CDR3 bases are TGTGCCAGCTCGGGGGATATTATGAACACTGAAGCTTTCTTT. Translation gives CASSGDIMNTEAFF.

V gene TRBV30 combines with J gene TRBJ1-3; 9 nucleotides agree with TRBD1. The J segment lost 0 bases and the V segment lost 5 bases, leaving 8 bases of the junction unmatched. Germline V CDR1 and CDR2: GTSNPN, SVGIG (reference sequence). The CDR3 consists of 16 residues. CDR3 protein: CAWGGDREHSGNTIYF. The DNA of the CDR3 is TGTGCCTGGGGGGGGGACAGGGAACACTCTGGAAACACCATATATTTT.

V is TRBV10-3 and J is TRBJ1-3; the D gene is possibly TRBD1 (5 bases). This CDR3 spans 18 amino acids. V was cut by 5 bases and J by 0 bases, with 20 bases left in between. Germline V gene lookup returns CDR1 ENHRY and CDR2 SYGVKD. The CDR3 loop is CAISQTQPGVGSGNTIYF. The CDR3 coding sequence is TGTGCCATCAGTCAGACTCAACCGGGGGTTGGCTCTGGAAACACCATATATTTT.

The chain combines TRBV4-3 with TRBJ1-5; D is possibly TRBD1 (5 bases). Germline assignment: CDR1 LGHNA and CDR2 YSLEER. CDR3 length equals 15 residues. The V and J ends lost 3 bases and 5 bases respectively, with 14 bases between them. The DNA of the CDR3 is TGCGCCAGCAGCCAGGGGGGATCAGGAGATCAGCCCCAGCATTTT. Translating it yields CASSQGGSGDQPQHF.

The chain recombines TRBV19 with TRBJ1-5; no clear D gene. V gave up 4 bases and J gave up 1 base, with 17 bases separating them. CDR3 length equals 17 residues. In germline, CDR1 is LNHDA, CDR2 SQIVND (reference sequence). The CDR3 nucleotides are TGTGCCAGTAGTACCAGAACGGGATCTTTCAGCAATCAGCCCCAGCATTTT. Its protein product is CASSTRTGSFSNQPQHF.

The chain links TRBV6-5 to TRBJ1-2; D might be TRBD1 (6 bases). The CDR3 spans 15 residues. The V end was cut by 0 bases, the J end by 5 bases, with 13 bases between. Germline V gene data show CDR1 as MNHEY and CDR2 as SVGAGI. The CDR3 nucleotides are TGTGCCAGCAGTTACTCGGGGGGGCCCAATTATGGCTACACCTTC. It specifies CASSYSGGPNYGYTF.

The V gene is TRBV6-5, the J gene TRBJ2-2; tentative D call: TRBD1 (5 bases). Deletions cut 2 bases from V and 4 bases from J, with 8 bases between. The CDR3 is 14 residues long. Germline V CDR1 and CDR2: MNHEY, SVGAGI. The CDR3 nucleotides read TGTGCCAGCAGTTACGAAGACAGCACCGGGGAGCTGTTTTTT. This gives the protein CASSYEDSTGELFF.

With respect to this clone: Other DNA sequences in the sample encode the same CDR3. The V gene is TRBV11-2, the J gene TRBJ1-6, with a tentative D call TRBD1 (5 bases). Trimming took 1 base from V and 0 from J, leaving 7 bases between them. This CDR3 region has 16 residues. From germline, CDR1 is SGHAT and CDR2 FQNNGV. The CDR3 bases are TGTGCCAGCAGCTTAGCCAGGGACTCCTATAATTCACCCCTCCACTTT. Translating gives CASSLARDSYNSPLHF.

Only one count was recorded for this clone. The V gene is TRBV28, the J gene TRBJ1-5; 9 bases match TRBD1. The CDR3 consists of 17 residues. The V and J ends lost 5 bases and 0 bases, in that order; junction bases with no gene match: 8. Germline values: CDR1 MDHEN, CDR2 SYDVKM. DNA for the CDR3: TGTGCCAGCAGTAGACCGGGACAGGGATTTAGCAATCAGCCCCAGCATTTT. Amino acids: CASSRPGQGFSNQPQHF.

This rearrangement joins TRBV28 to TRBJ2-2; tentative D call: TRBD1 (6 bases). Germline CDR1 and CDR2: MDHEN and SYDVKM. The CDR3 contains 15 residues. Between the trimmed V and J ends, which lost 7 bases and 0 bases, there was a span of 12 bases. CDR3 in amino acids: CASIRGYTNTGELFF. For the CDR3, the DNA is TGTGCCAGCATCAGGGGCTATACGAACACCGGGGAGCTGTTTTTT.

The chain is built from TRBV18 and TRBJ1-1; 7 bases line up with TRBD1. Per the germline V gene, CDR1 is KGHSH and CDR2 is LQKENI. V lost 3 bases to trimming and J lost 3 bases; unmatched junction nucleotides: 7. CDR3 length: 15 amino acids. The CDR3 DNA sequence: TGTGCCAGCTCACCTACCGACAGGGAAGACACTGAAGCTTTCTTT. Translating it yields CASSPTDREDTEAFF.